Listed below are T cell receptor beta chains from one sample, sequenced in a study of shared clonotypes between healthy human individuals. Sequencing was performed with immunoSEQ multiplex PCR; in TCRdb, only in-frame clones are kept and a portion is missing. This sample has more than 2 million clones, with 95% found just once. The sequencing sample was made of naive CD4+ T cells sorted from blood. Every receptor here comes from a man aged 18 to 29 in good health. CDR3s include the opening cysteine and the closing phenylalanine or tryptophan. Fields, in order: D gene, J gene, V gene, CDR3 protein. A D gene is named only where the DNA matches it firmly.

d_call: TRBD1; j_call: TRBJ1-4; v_call: TRBV18; cdr3_aa: CASSPRTGEANEKLFF
d_call: .; j_call: TRBJ2-5; v_call: TRBV2; cdr3_aa: CASSPIETQYF
d_call: TRBD1; j_call: TRBJ1-2; v_call: TRBV10-3; cdr3_aa: CAISEPRQGRNYGYTF
d_call: TRBD1; j_call: TRBJ1-2; v_call: TRBV7-8; cdr3_aa: CASSQWTGQGNYGYTF
d_call: TRBD2; j_call: TRBJ2-1; v_call: TRBV6-5; cdr3_aa: CASSPGTSSHNEQFF
d_call: .; j_call: TRBJ1-5; v_call: TRBV30; cdr3_aa: CAWMGGNNQPQHF
d_call: TRBD1; j_call: TRBJ2-1; v_call: TRBV5-1; cdr3_aa: CASSLTGSYNEQFF
d_call: .; j_call: TRBJ2-7; v_call: TRBV19; cdr3_aa: CASSMGRGKGYEQYF
d_call: TRBD2; j_call: TRBJ2-4; v_call: TRBV4-1; cdr3_aa: CASSQDPGLAGVTAKNIQYF
d_call: TRBD2; j_call: TRBJ2-2; v_call: TRBV4-3; cdr3_aa: CASSQGPSGSLGELFF
d_call: TRBD1; j_call: TRBJ2-1; v_call: TRBV7-9; cdr3_aa: CASSLSRRTGGIQFF
d_call: .; j_call: TRBJ2-7; v_call: TRBV7-6; cdr3_aa: CASSLGQGGIRGEQYF
d_call: TRBD1; j_call: TRBJ1-2; v_call: TRBV28; cdr3_aa: CASSSGTGRGYTF
d_call: .; j_call: TRBJ2-7; v_call: TRBV2; cdr3_aa: CASSPPRDRSYEQYF
d_call: .; j_call: TRBJ1-1; v_call: TRBV30; cdr3_aa: CAWSPGMNTEAFF